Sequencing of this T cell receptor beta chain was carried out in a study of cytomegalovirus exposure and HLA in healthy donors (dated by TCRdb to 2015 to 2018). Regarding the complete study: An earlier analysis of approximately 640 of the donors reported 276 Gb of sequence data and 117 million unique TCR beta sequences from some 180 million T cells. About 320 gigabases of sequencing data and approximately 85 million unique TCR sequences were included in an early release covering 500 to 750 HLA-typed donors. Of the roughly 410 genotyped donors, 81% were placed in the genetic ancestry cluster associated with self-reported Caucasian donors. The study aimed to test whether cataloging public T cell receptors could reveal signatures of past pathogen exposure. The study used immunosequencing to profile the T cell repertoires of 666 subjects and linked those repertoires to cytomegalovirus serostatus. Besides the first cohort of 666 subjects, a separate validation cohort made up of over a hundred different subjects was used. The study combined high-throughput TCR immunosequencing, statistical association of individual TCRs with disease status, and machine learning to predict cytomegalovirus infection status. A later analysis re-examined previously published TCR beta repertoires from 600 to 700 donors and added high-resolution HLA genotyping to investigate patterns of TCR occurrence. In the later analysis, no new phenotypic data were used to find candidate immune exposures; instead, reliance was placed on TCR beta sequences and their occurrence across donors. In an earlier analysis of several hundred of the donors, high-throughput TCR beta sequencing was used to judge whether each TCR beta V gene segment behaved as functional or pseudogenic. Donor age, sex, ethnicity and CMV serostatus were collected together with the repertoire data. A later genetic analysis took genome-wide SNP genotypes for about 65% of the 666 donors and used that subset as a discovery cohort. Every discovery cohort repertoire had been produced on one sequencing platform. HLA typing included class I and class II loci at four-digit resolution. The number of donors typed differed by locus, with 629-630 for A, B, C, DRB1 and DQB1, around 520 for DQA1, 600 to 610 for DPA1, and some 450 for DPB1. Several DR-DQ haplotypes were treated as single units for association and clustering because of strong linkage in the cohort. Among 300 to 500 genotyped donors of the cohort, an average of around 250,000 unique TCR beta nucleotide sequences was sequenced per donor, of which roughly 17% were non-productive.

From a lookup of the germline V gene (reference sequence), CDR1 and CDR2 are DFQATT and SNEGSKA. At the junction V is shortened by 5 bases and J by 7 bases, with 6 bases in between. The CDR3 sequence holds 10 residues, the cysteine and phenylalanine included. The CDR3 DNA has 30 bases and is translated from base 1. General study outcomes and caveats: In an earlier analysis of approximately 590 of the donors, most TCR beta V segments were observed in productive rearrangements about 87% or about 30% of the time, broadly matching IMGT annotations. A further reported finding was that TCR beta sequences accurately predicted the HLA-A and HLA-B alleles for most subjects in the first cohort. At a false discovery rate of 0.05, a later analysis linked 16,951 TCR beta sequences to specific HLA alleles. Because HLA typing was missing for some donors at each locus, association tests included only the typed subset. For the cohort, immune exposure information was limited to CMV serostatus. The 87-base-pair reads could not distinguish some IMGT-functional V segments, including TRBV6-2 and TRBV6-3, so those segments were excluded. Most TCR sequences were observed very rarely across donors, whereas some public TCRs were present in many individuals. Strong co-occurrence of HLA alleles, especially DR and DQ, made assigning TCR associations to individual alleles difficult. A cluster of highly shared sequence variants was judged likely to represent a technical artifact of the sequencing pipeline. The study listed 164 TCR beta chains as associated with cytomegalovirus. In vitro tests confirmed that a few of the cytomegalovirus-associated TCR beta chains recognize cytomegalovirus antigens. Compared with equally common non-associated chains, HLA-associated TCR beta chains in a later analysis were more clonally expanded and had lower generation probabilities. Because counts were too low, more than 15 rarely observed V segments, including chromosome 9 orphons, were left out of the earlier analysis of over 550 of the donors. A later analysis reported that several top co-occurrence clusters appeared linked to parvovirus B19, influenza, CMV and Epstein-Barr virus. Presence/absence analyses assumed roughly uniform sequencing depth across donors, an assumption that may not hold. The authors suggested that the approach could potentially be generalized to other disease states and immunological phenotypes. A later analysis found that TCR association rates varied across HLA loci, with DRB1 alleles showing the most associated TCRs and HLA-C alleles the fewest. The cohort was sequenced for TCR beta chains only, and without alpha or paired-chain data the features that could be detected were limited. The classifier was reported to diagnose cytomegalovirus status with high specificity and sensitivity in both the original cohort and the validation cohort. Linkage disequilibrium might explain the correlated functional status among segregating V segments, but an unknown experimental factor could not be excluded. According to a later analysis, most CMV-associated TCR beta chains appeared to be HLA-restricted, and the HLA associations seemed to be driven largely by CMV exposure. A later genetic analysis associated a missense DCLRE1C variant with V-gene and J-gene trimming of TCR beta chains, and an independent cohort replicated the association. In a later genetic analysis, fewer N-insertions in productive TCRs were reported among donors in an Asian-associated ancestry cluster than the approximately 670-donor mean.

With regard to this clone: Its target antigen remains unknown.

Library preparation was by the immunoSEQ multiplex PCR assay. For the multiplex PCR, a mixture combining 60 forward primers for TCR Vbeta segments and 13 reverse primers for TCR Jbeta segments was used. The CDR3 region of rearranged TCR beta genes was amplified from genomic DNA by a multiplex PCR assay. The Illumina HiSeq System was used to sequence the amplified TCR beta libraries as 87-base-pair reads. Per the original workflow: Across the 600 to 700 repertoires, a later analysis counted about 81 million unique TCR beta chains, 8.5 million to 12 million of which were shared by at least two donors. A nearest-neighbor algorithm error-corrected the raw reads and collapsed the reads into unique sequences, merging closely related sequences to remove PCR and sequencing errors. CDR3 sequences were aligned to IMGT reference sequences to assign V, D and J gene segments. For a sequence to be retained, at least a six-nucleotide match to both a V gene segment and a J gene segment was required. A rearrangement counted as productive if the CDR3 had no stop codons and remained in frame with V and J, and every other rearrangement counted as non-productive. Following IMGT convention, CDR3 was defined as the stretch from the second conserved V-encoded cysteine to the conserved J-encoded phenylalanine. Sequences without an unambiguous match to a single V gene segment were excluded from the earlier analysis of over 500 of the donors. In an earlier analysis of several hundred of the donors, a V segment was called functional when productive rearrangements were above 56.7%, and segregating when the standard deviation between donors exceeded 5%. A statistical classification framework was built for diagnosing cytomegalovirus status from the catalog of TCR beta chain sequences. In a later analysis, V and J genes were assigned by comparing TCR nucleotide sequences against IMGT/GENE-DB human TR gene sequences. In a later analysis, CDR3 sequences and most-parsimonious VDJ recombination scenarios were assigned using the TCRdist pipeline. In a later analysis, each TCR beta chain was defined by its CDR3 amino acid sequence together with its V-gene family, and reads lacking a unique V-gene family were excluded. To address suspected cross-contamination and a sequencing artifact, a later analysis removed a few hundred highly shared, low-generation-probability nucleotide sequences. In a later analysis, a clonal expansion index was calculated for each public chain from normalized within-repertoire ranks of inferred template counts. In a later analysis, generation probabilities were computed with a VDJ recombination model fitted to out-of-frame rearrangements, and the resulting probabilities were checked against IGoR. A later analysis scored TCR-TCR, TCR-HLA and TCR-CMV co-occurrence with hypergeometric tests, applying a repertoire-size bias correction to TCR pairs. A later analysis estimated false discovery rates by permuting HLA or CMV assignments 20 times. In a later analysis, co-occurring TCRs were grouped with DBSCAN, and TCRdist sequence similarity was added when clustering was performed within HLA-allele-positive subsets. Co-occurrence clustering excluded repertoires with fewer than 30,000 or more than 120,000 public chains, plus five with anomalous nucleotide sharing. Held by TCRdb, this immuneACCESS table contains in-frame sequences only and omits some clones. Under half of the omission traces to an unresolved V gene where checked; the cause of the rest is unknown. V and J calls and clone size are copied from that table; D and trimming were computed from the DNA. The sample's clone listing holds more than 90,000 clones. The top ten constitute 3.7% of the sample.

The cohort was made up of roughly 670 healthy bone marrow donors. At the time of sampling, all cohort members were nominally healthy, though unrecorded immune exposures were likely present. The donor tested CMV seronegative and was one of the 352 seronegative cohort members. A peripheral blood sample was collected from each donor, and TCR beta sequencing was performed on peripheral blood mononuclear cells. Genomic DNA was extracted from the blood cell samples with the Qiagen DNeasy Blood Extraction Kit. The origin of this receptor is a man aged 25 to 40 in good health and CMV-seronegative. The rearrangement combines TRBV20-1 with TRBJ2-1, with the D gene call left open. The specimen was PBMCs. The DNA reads TGCAGTGCTCTCGGGAATGAGCAGTTCTTC. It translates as CSALGNEQFF.